These 21 T cell receptor beta chains originate from one sample sequenced in a study of OX40 agonist ivuxolimab in advanced cancers. The repertoire was sequenced with immunoSEQ multiplex PCR; TCRdb's copy has only in-frame clones and lacks some. The profile shows some 150,000 clones, 93% of them singletons. Specimen: CD4+ or CD8+ T cells sorted from blood, collected in a trial of the OX40 agonist ivuxolimab. All receptors come from an adult with an advanced solid tumor such as melanoma, head and neck, liver or kidney cancer.

This chain uses TRBV11-1 with TRBJ2-5; D is possibly TRBD2 (5 bases). CDR3 length equals 16 residues. Per the germline V gene, CDR1 is SGHAT and CDR2 is FQDESV (reference sequence). Between the trimmed V and J ends, which lost 4 bases and 1 base, there was a span of 16 bases. The CDR3 here is CASSSWTFGPQETQYF. CDR3 nucleotide sequence: TGTGCCAGCAGCTCTTGGACTTTCGGACCCCAAGAGACCCAGTACTTC.

The rearrangement uses TRBV10-3 and TRBJ2-5; 9 bases align to TRBD2. V shed 8 bases, J shed 5 bases, and the junction held 3 bases outside the gene matches. The CDR3 loop spans 12 amino acids. Germline V gives CDR1 ENHRY, CDR2 SYGVKD. Here the CDR3 DNA reads TGTGCCATCGGGCGGGAGGGGGAGACCCAGTACTTC. Protein: CAIGREGETQYF.

This chain joins TRBV7-3 and TRBJ2-7, with TRBD1 matching over 10 bases. With V trimmed by 2 bases and J by 2 bases, 0 bases remained unmatched. CDR3 length equals 14 residues. Germline values: CDR1 SGHTA, CDR2 FQGTGA. The CDR3 DNA is TGTGCCAGCAGCTTAGGGACAGGGGCCTACGAGCAGTACTTC. It is translated as CASSLGTGAYEQYF. Full variable domain (outside the CDR3, taken from reference TRBV7-3 and TRBJ2-7): GAGVSQTPSNKVTEKGKYVELRCDPISGHTALYWYRQSLGQGPEFLIYFQGTGAADDSGLPNDRFFAVRPEGSVSTLKIQRTERGDSAVYLCASSLGTGAYEQYFGPGTRLTVT.

The chain couples TRBV2 to TRBJ2-2; 10 bases agree with TRBD1. Germline assignment: CDR1 SNHLY and CDR2 FYNNEI. CDR3 length equals 14 residues. With V trimmed by 11 bases and J by 4 bases, 7 bases remained unmatched. Here the CDR3 DNA reads TGTGCCGGAACCCGGGACAGGGGCACCGGGGAGCTGTTTTTT. Amino acid sequence: CAGTRDRGTGELFF.

V usage is TRBV28 and J usage is TRBJ1-2, with D hard to call. V lost 3 bases and J 8 bases, leaving 19 bases between the germline ends. The germline V gene has CDR1 MDHEN and CDR2 SYDVKM. The CDR3 is 15 residues long. CDR3 loop: CASSLGSVKLRGYTF. In DNA form, the CDR3 reads TGTGCCAGCAGTTTGGGATCCGTCAAGCTGAGGGGCTACACCTTC.

In its sample, this clone was seen once. V usage is TRBV29-1 and J usage is TRBJ2-7; D is uncertain. The CDR3 covers 12 residues. V lost 2 bases and J lost 5, with 10 bases in between. The germline V gene encodes CDR1 SQVTM and CDR2 ANQGSEA. CDR3 protein: CSVELQVDEQYF. The CDR3, as DNA: TGCAGCGTTGAATTGCAGGTTGACGAGCAGTACTTC.

V and J are TRBV11-2 and TRBJ2-7; possibly TRBD1 for D (5 bases). Deletions cut 4 bases from V and 2 bases from J, with 12 bases between. Germline CDR1 is SGHAT and CDR2 is FQNNGV. The CDR3 contains 14 residues. The CDR3: CASSSLDNTYEQYF. CDR3 nucleotide sequence: TGTGCCAGCAGCTCCCTGGACAATACCTACGAGCAGTACTTC.

This chain links TRBV7-2 with TRBJ1-1, with TRBD1 matching over 8 bases. Per germline, CDR1 SGHTA and CDR2 FQGNSA. The V and J ends lost 3 bases and 6 bases, in that order; junction bases with no gene match: 9. This CDR3 has 15 residues. The CDR3 spells CASSLGQVKIAEAFF. CDR3 DNA: TGTGCCAGCAGCTTGGGACAGGTAAAGATCGCTGAAGCTTTCTTT.

This chain connects TRBV28 to TRBJ2-7; D remains ambiguous. CDR3 size: 12 residues. Germline CDR1 reads MDHEN; CDR2 reads SYDVKM. Trimming took 5 bases from V and 6 from J, leaving 11 bases between them. The CDR3: CASSLTMGEQYF. CDR3 in DNA: TGTGCCAGCAGTCTAACTATGGGCGAGCAGTACTTC.

The genes are TRBV19 and TRBJ2-4; tentatively, D is TRBD1 (6 bases). Trimming took 4 bases from V and 12 from J, leaving 16 bases between them. The CDR3 consists of 13 residues. Germline CDR1 reads LNHDA; CDR2 reads SQIVND (reference sequence). CDR3 bases: TGTGCCAGTAGTACCCAGGGGAGAACGGGTCAGTACTTC. It codes for CASSTQGRTGQYF.

The rearrangement joins TRBV7-2 to TRBJ2-1; D is possibly TRBD1 (6 bases). The germline V gene has CDR1 SGHTA and CDR2 FQGNSA. The CDR3 sequence is 15 residues long. V dropped 0 bases and J dropped 10 bases, with 16 bases sitting between them. The CDR3 loop reads CASSLARPGVGEQFF. For the CDR3, the DNA is TGTGCCAGCAGCTTAGCGCGGCCAGGGGTTGGGGAGCAGTTCTTC.

The chain recombines TRBV18 with TRBJ1-4; 10 bases line up with TRBD1. The CDR3 sequence is 16 residues long. Trimming cost V 1 base and J 8 bases; bases outside gene matches: 7. Germline CDR1 and CDR2: KGHSH and LQKENI. The CDR3 reads CASSPLSTGGKEKLFF. The CDR3 DNA follows: TGTGCCAGCTCACCACTTTCGACAGGGGGCAAGGAAAAACTGTTTTTT.

The gene calls are TRBV5-6 and TRBJ2-3; D gene uncertain. Germline lookup yields CDR1 SGHDT and CDR2 YYEEEE. V lost 0 bases, J lost 3 bases, and 11 bases lay in between. CDR3 length: 15 residues. The CDR3 sequence: CASSLGDTRTDTQYF. For the CDR3, the DNA is TGTGCCAGCAGCTTGGGTGACACCCGGACAGATACGCAGTATTTT. Complete variable domain (other parts from reference TRBV5-6 and TRBJ2-3): DAGVTQSPTHLIKTRGQQVTLRCSPKSGHDTVSWYQQALGQGPQFIFQYYEEEERQRGNFPDRFSGHQFPNYSSELNVNALLLGDSALYLCASSLGDTRTDTQYFGPGTRLTVL.

V and J are TRBV5-6 and TRBJ1-4; D remains ambiguous. Germline V gene lookup returns CDR1 SGHDT and CDR2 YYEEEE. The CDR3 extends over 16 amino acids. Trimming shortened V by 0 bases and J by 2 bases, and 11 bases separated the two germline ends. In DNA form, the CDR3 reads TGTGCCAGCAGCTTGGGTTTCGGGAGCACTAATGAAAAACTGTTTTTT. This sequence encodes CASSLGFGSTNEKLFF.

The chain combines TRBV11-2 with TRBJ1-1; 9 bases fit TRBD1. The V gene end was trimmed by 4 bases and the J gene end by 1 base; junction bases not matched to a gene: 4. This CDR3 comprises 15 residues. Germline V gives CDR1 SGHAT, CDR2 FQNNGV. The CDR3 region has the DNA TGTGCCAGCAGCTCCCCGACAGGGGGGAACACTGAAGCTTTCTTT. Its translation is CASSSPTGGNTEAFF.

This chain's CDR3 is CASNYRAYNEQFF. In DNA form, the CDR3 reads TGTGCCAGCAACTATAGGGCATACAATGAGCAGTTCTTC. V and J are TRBV5-4 and TRBJ2-1; D is unresolved. V was shortened by 6 bases and J by 4 bases, with 11 bases between the two germline ends. This CDR3 contains 13 residues. The germline V gene encodes CDR1 SGHNT and CDR2 YYREEE (reference sequence).

J is TRBJ2-1 and V is TRBV6-6; D tentatively reads TRBD1 or TRBD2 (5 bases each). The CDR3 contains 15 residues. Germline V gives CDR1 MNHNY, CDR2 SVGAGI (reference sequence). The V gene lost 5 bases and the J gene lost 6 bases, with 17 bases spanning the gap. The CDR3 protein is CASSLRGLGVNEQFF. The DNA of the CDR3 is TGTGCCAGCAGTCTGAGAGGGTTGGGGGTCAATGAGCAGTTCTTC.

The chain recombines TRBV5-6 with TRBJ1-2; D call uncertain. Between the trimmed V and J ends, which lost 0 bases and 7 bases, there was a span of 7 bases. The CDR3 runs 12 residues. Germline CDR1 SGHDT, CDR2 YYEEEE. CDR3: CASSLGRGGYTF. The DNA of the CDR3 is TGTGCCAGCAGCTTGGGGCGGGGTGGCTACACCTTC.

V gene TRBV9 combines with J gene TRBJ2-1, with 11 bases lining up with TRBD2. CDR1 is SGDLS and CDR2 is YYNGEE in the germline V gene. The CDR3 covers 17 residues. V dropped 3 bases and J dropped 4; count of bases not matched to a gene: 9. CDR3 region: CASSAFGTSGKYNEQFF. The CDR3 DNA reads as TGTGCCAGCAGCGCCTTTGGGACTAGCGGAAAATACAATGAGCAGTTCTTC.

The chain couples TRBV19 to TRBJ1-2, with D possibly TRBD1 on 5 matching bases. The ends were cut back, 3 bases at V and 6 bases at J, with 11 bases in the middle. The CDR3 length is 13 residues. Per germline, CDR1 LNHDA and CDR2 SQIVND (reference sequence). CDR3 sequence: CASSIWGKDGYTF. The CDR3 DNA reads TGTGCCAGTAGTATCTGGGGGAAAGATGGCTACACCTTC.

The chain couples TRBV5-1 to TRBJ2-5, with TRBD1 matching over 8 bases. Losses at the gene ends were 2 bases for V and 1 base for J; bases not matched to a gene: 4. Looked up from germline, CDR1 is SGHRS and CDR2 is YFSETQ. This CDR3 has 15 residues. CDR3 nucleotides: TGCGCCAGCAGCTTTCAGGGGGCGCCCCAAGAGACCCAGTACTTC. The encoded protein is CASSFQGAPQETQYF.